This T cell receptor (beta chain) was retrieved from a study of T cell responses to AZD1222 COVID-19 vaccine. Assay: immunoSEQ multiplex PCR; the TCRdb copy retains only in-frame clones and omits some. This sample has tens of thousands of clones, with approximately 85% found just once. V shed 5 bases and J 4 bases; nucleotides not matched to a gene: 7. This CDR3 region has 15 residues. CDR1 is SEHNR, CDR2 FQNEAQ, per germline (reference sequence). The TCR originated in an adult who received the MenACWY meningococcal vaccine as a control. This chain uses TRBV7-9 with TRBJ2-7; 11 bases align to TRBD2. The sequencing used peripheral blood, collected 28 days after the second dose of the MenACWY control vaccine. As DNA, the CDR3 is TGTGCCAGCAGCCTCCTAGCGGGAGGACCTTACGAGCAGTACTTC. This codes for CASSLLAGGPYEQYF.